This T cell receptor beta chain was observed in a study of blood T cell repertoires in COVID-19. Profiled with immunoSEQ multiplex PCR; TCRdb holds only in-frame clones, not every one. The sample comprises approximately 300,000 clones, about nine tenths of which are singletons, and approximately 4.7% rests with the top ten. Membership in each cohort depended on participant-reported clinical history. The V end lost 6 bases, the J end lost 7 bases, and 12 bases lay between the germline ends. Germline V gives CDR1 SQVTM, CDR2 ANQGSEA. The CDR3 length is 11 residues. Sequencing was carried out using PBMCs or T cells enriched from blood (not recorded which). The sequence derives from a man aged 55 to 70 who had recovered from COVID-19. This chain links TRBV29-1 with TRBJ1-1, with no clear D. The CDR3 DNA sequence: TGCAGCGTCGTCGAGTCAAATGAAGCTTTCTTT. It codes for CSVVESNEAFF.